This T cell receptor beta chain comes out of a study of T cells after somatic rescue of genetic block. The CDR3 has 15 residues. Per the germline V gene, CDR1 is MNHEY and CDR2 is SVGAGI. The V gene end was trimmed by 2 bases and the J gene end by 7 bases; junction bases not matched to a gene: 8. Only in-frame clones appear in the TCRdb table, and some are missing; sequencing was by immunoSEQ multiplex PCR. The repertoire holds around 64,000 clones, with 92% as singletons. The receptor comes from a man between 40 and 49 years old. This chain links TRBV6-5 with TRBJ2-1; 7 bases are a match to TRBD2. The sequenced material came from peripheral blood mononuclear cells (PBMCs). The CDR3 here is CASSYRSSGRNEQFF. As DNA, the CDR3 is TGTGCCAGCAGTTACCGGTCTAGCGGAAGGAATGAGCAGTTCTTC.